This note documents a single TCR beta chain sequence. Generated by immunoSEQ multiplex PCR, the TCRdb table keeps only in-frame clones and is missing some. The sample yields around 94,000 clones, around nine tenths seen once. The data originate from a study of control samples from healthy donors and cancer patients. The V gene's germline CDR1 is SNHLY and CDR2 FYNNEI. CDR3 length: 11 amino acids. The V and J ends lost 7 bases and 8 bases respectively, with 11 bases between them. Sequencing used blood. The rearrangement joins TRBV2 to TRBJ1-2; D gene uncertain. The sequence derives from a woman aged 18-29 years in good health. The CDR3 DNA sequence: TGTGCCAGCAATCAGGCTGGGGGCTACACCTTC. Its translation is CASNQAGGYTF.